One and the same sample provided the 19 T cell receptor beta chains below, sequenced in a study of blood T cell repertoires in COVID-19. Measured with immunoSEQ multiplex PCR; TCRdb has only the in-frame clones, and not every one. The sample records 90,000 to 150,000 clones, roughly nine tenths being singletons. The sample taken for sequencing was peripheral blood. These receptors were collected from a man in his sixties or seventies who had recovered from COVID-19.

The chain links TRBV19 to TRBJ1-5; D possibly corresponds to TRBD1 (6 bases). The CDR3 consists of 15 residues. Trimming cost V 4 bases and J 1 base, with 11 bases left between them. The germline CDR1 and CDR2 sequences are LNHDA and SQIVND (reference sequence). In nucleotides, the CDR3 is TGTGCCAGTAGTACCCGGGACACCAGCAATCAGCCCCAGCATTTT. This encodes CASSTRDTSNQPQHF.

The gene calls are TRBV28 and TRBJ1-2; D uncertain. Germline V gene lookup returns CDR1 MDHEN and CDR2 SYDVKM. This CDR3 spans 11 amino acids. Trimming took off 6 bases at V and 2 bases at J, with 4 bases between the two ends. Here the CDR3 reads CASSQNYGYTF. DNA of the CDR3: TGTGCCAGCAGCCAGAACTATGGCTACACCTTC.

CDR3 protein: CASSLIPKLAAGGAGELFF. The CDR3 region has the DNA TGCGCCAGCAGCCTAATCCCGAAACTAGCGGCGGGTGGGGCCGGGGAGCTGTTTTTT. The chain carries TRBV4-1 and TRBJ2-2, with TRBD2 identical over 8 bases. The V gene's germline CDR1 is MGHRA and CDR2 YSYEKL. V shed 4 bases, J shed 6 bases, and the junction held 19 bases outside the gene matches. The length of the CDR3 is 19 residues.

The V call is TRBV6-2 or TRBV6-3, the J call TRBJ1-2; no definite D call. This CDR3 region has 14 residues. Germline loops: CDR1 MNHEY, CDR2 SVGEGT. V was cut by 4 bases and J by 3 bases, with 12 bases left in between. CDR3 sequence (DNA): TGTGCCAGCAGTTCGGTCGCTGGAGACTATGGCTACACCTTC. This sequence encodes CASSSVAGDYGYTF.

CDR3: CASSRQPGQDLGSYGYTF. The CDR3 nucleotides read TGTGCCAGCAGCCGCCAACCGGGACAGGACCTGGGGAGCTATGGCTACACCTTC. This sequence joins TRBV4-2 and TRBJ1-2, with 8 bases lining up with TRBD1. Germline assignment: CDR1 LGHNA and CDR2 YNFKEQ. V lost 4 bases, J lost 4 bases, and 17 bases stayed unmatched. The CDR3 consists of 18 residues.

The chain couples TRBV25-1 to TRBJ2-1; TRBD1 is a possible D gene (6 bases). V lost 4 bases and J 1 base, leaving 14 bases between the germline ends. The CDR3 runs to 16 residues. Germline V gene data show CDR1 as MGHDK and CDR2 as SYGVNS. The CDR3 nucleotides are TGTGCCAGCAGTGGCGGCAGGGGCCAATCCTACAATGAGCAGTTCTTC. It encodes CASSGGRGQSYNEQFF.

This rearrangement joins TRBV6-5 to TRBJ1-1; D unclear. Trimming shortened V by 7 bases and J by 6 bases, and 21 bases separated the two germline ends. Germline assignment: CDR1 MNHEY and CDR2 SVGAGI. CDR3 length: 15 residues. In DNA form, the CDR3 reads TGTGCCAGCACCCCAAGCCCCCCAGGTTCCGCTGAAGCTTTCTTT. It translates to CASTPSPPGSAEAFF.

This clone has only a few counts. The CDR3 nucleotides are TGTGCCAGCAGTGACTCGGACAGGGGGGCTGAAGCTTTCTTT. This gives the protein CASSDSDRGAEAFF. J is TRBJ1-1 and V is TRBV6-4, with 10 bases fitting TRBD1. CDR3 size: 14 residues. CDR1 and CDR2 from the germline V gene are MRHNA and SNTAGT. J was trimmed by 6 bases and V by 0 bases; bases with no gene match: 1.

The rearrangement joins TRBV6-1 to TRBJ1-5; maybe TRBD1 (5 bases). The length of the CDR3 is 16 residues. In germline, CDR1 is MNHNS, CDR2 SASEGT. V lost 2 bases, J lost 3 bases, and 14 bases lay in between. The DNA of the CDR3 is TGTGCCAGCAGTGAAACGGCGGCAGGGTACAATCAGCCCCAGCATTTT. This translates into CASSETAAGYNQPQHF.

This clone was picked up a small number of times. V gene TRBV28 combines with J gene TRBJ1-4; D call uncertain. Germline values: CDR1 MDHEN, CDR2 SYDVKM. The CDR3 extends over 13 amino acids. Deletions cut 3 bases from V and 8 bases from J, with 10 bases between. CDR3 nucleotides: TGTGCCAGCAGTTTGTCCCTCGAGGAAAAACTGTTTTTT. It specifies CASSLSLEEKLFF. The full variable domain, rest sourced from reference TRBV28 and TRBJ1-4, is DVKVTQSSRYLVKRTGEKVFLECVQDMDHENMFWYRQDPGLGLRLIYFSYDVKMKEKGDIPEGYSVSREKKERFSLILESASTNQTSMYLCASSLSLEEKLFFGSGTQLSVL.

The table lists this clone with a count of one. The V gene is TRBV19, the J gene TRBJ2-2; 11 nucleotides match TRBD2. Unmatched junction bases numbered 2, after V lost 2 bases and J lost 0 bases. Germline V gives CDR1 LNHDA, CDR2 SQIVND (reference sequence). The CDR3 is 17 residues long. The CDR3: CASSIRLAGTNTGELFF. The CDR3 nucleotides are TGTGCCAGTAGTATACGACTAGCGGGGACGAACACCGGGGAGCTGTTTTTT.

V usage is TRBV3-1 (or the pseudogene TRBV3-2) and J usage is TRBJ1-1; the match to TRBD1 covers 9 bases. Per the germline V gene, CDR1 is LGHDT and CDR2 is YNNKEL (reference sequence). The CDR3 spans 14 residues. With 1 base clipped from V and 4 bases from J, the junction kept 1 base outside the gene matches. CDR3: CASSQAGQGTEAFF. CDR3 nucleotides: TGTGCCAGCAGCCAAGCGGGACAGGGCACTGAAGCTTTCTTT.

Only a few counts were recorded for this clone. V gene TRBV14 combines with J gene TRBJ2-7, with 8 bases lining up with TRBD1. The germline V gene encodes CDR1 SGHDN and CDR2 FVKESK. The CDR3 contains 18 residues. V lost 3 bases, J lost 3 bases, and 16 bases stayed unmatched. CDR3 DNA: TGTGCCAGCAGCCATACCAATCTTCAGGGGGCGAGGCACTACGAGCAGTACTTC. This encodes CASSHTNLQGARHYEQYF. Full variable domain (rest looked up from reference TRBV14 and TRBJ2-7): EAGVTQFPSHSVIEKGQTVTLRCDPISGHDNLYWYRRVMGKEIKFLLHFVKESKQDESGMPNNRFLAERTGGTYSTLKVQPAELEDSGVYFCASSHTNLQGARHYEQYFGPGTRLTVT.

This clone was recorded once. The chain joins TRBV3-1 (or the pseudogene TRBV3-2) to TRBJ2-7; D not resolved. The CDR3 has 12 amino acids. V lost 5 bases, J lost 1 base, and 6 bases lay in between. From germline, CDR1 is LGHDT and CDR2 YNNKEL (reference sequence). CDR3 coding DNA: TGTGCCAGCAGCTCTCGTTCCTACGAGCAGTACTTC. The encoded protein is CASSSRSYEQYF.

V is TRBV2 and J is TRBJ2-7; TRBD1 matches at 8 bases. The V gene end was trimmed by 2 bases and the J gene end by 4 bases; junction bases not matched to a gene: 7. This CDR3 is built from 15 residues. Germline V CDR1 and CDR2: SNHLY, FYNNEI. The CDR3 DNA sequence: TGTGCCAGCAGTGAAAGCCAGGGGGCGTATTACGAGCAGTACTTC. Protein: CASSESQGAYYEQYF.

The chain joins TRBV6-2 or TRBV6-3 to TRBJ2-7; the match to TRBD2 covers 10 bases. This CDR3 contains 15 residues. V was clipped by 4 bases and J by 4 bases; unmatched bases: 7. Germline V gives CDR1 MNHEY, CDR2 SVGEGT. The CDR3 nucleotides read TGTGCCAGCAGTTTGAGCGGGAGGGCCACTTACGAGCAGTACTTC. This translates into CASSLSGRATYEQYF.

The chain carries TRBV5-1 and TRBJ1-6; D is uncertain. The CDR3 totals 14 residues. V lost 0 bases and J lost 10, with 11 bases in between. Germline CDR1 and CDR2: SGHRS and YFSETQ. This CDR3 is CASSLGEGGSPLHF. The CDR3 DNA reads TGCGCCAGCAGCTTGGGGGAGGGCGGCTCACCCCTCCACTTT.

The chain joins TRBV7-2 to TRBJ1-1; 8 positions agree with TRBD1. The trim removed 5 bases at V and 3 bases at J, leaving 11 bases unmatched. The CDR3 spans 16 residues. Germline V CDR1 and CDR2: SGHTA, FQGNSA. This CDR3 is CASSKGPRGLDTEAFF. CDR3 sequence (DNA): TGTGCCAGCAGCAAAGGACCCAGGGGGCTCGACACTGAAGCTTTCTTT.

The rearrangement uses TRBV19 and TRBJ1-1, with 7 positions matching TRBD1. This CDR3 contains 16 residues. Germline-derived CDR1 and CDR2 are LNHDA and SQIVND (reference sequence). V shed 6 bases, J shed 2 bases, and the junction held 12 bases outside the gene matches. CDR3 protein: CASSVTGVGKNTEAFF. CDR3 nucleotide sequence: TGTGCCAGTAGCGTCACAGGGGTAGGAAAAAACACTGAAGCTTTCTTT.